This T cell receptor (beta chain) was retrieved from a study of T cells expressing NK-cell markers. The CDR3 runs 15 residues. CDR1 and CDR2 from the germline V gene are DFQATT and SNEGSKA (reference sequence). TCRdb reprocessed the 5' RACE reads, with one entry per CDR3 protein and no DNA. The sample table sets out about 380,000 distinct CDR3 sequences. This receptor was obtained from a man aged 18-75 years in good health. The material sequenced was blood T cells: a sorted CD56 or NKG2C T cell subset, CD4+ or CD8+ T cells, or bulk PBMC T cells (not recorded which). This chain joins TRBV20-1 and TRBJ1-1; the TCRdb call, TRBD1, lacks DNA for checking. CDR3 loop: CSARGPNRGLPEAFF.